These T cell receptor beta chains were read from a single sample in a study of blood T cell repertoires in COVID-19. Assay: immunoSEQ multiplex PCR; the TCRdb copy retains only in-frame clones and omits some. The sample includes over 200,000 clones, around 89% of them seen just once. Sequenced material: PBMCs or T cells enriched from blood (not recorded which). These receptors all come from a man younger than 40 who had recovered from COVID-19. Both conserved end residues are part of each CDR3. The order of the fields is J gene, V gene, D gene, clone size, CDR3 DNA, CDR3 protein. A D gene is named only where the DNA matches it firmly. A row's size may be missing; if present it is once, few, many or a size class.

J: TRBJ2-1; V: TRBV3-1/TRBV3-2; D: TRBD2; size: NA; DNA: TGTGCCAGTACAAGCGGGACTCGCAATGAGCAGTTCTTC; CDR3: CASTSGTRNEQFF
J: TRBJ1-2; V: TRBV21-1; D: NA; size: once; DNA: TGTGCCAGCAGCAAAGAGGAAAAACAGGGGGCAGGCTATGGCTACACCTTC; CDR3: CASSKEEKQGAGYGYTF
J: TRBJ2-3; V: TRBV13; D: NA; size: NA; DNA: TGTGCCAGCAGCCCGGCGGCAGGGAGCACAGATACGCAGTATTTT; CDR3: CASSPAAGSTDTQYF
J: TRBJ2-2; V: TRBV5-1; D: TRBD1; size: once; DNA: TGCGCCAGCAGCTCGGACAGGACCGGGGAGCTGTTTTTT; CDR3: CASSSDRTGELFF
J: TRBJ1-2; V: TRBV6-2/TRBV6-3; D: NA; size: NA; DNA: TGTGCCAGCAGTTACTTTCCGACAGGAAACTATGGCTACACCTTC; CDR3: CASSYFPTGNYGYTF
J: TRBJ2-5; V: TRBV12-3/TRBV12-4; D: NA; size: NA; DNA: TGTGCCAGCAGCCCTAGGGGAGAGACCCAGTACTTC; CDR3: CASSPRGETQYF
J: TRBJ2-3; V: TRBV7-9; D: NA; size: NA; DNA: TGTGCCAGCAGCTTAGGAGATAGGGGTGGCACAGATACGCAGTATTTT; CDR3: CASSLGDRGGTDTQYF
J: TRBJ2-2; V: TRBV6-1; D: NA; size: once; DNA: TGTGCCAGCAGCTTAGACAGGAACACCGGGGAGCTGTTTTTT; CDR3: CASSLDRNTGELFF
J: TRBJ2-1; V: TRBV25-1; D: TRBD2; size: NA; DNA: TGTGCCAGCAGTGAATCTGCCAGCGGGGGGTTTCATGAGCAGTTCTTC; CDR3: CASSESASGGFHEQFF
J: TRBJ2-5; V: TRBV6-5; D: NA; size: NA; DNA: TGTGCCACCCAGGGGATAAGCCAAGAGACCCAGTACTTC; CDR3: CATQGISQETQYF
J: TRBJ1-1; V: TRBV10-1; D: TRBD1; size: few; DNA: TGCGCCAGCAGCGCCGCGACAGGGGTTGGCACTGAAGCTTTCTTT; CDR3: CASSAATGVGTEAFF
J: TRBJ2-2; V: TRBV7-9; D: TRBD1; size: NA; DNA: TGTGCCAGCAGCACGGACAGGGCGACCACCGGGGAGCTGTTTTTT; CDR3: CASSTDRATTGELFF
J: TRBJ1-3; V: TRBV5-1; D: TRBD1; size: NA; DNA: TGCGCCAGCAGCTTCGACAGGGGGCAAGGAAACACCATATATTTT; CDR3: CASSFDRGQGNTIYF
J: TRBJ1-4; V: TRBV15; D: TRBD1; size: NA; DNA: TGTGCCACCAGCAGAGATGGCCCCGGGACAGGGAGTGAAAAACTGTTTTTT; CDR3: CATSRDGPGTGSEKLFF
J: TRBJ2-1; V: TRBV4-1; D: TRBD2; size: few; DNA: TGCGCCAGCAGCTCCTTGGGACTAGTAGCAAATGAGCAGTTCTTC; CDR3: CASSSLGLVANEQFF
J: TRBJ2-5; V: TRBV4-1; D: TRBD2; size: NA; DNA: TGCGCCAGCAGCCAAGATGGCGGGGGGGCCTGGCAAGAGACCCAGTACTTC; CDR3: CASSQDGGGAWQETQYF
J: TRBJ2-7; V: TRBV28; D: TRBD2; size: NA; DNA: TGTGCCAGCAGTCCCCTAGGACTAGCTTGGCACGAGCAGTACTTC; CDR3: CASSPLGLAWHEQYF
J: TRBJ1-6; V: TRBV4-1; D: NA; size: NA; DNA: TGCGCCAGCAGCCAAGTCTTGCGTTCACCCCTCCACTTT; CDR3: CASSQVLRSPLHF
J: TRBJ1-4; V: TRBV28; D: TRBD1; size: NA; DNA: TGTGCCAGCAGCGGGCGACAGGGGGCGACTAATGAAAAACTGTTTTTT; CDR3: CASSGRQGATNEKLFF
J: TRBJ1-1; V: TRBV4-1; D: NA; size: NA; DNA: TGCGCCAGCAGCCACAGGGATAACACTGAAGCTTTCTTT; CDR3: CASSHRDNTEAFF
J: TRBJ2-3; V: TRBV11-2; D: TRBD1; size: NA; DNA: TGTGCCAGCAGCTTATCGGGACAGTTTACAGATACGCAGTATTTT; CDR3: CASSLSGQFTDTQYF